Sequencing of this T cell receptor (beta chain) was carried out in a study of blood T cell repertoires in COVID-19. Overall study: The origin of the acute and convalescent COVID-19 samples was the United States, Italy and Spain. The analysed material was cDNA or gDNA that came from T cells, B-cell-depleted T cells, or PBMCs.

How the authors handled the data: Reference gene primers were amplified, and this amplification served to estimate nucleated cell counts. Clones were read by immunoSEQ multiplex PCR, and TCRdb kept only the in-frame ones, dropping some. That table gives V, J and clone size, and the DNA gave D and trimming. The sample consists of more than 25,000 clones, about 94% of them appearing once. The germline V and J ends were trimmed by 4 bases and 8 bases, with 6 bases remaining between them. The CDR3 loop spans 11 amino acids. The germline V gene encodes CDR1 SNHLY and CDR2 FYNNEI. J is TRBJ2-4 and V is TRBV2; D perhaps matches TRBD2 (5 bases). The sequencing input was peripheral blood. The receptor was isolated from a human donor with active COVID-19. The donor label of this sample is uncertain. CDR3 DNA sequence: TGTGCCAGCAGTGCACTAGACATTCAGTACTTC. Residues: CASSALDIQYF. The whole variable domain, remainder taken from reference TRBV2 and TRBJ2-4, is EPEVTQTPSHQVTQMGQEVILRCVPISNHLYFYWYRQILGQKVEFLVSFYNNEISEKSEIFDDQFSVERPDGSNFTLKIRSTKLEDSAMYFCASSALDIQYFGAGTRLSVL.